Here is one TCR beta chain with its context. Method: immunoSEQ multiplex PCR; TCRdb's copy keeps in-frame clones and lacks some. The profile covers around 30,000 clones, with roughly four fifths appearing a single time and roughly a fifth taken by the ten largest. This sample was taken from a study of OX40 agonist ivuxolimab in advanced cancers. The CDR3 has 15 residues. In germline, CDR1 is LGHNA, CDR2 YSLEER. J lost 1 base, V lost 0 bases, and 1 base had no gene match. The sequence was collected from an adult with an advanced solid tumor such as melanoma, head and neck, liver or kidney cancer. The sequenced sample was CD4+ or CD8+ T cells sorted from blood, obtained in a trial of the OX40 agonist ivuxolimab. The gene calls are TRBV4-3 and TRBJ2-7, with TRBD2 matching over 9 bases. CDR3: CASSQELAGSYEQYF. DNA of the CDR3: TGCGCCAGCAGCCAAGAACTAGCGGGTTCCTACGAGCAGTACTTC.